These T cell receptor beta chains were read from a single sample in a study of T cell responses to AZD1222 COVID-19 vaccine. The protocol was immunoSEQ multiplex PCR, while the TCRdb copy is restricted to in-frame clones and leaves out a portion. The sample lists some 89,000 clones, around nine tenths seen once, with approximately 3% in the top ten. The sequenced sample was peripheral blood, obtained on day 0 of AZD1222 vaccination. These TCRs come from an adult in good health. CDR3s leave out the opening cysteine and the closing phenylalanine or tryptophan. Not every row has a clone size; where given, it reads once, few, many or a size class.

ASSQDWRGGPY	.	TRBV3-1/TRBV3-2
ATGYWETQY	.	TRBV19
ASAEDAREGRNIQY	.	TRBV5-1
ASSLAEGYTGELF	once	TRBV27
ASSSRGGGSSYEQY	.	TRBV7-9
ATSPRDSWGYT	.	TRBV19
ASSSDEASDYGYT	.	TRBV3-1/TRBV3-2
ATSLGSNQPQH	.	TRBV24-1
ASSERGPGTEAF	.	TRBV2
ASSSLAGSNYGYT	.	TRBV5-4
ASSVWEGEETQY	.	TRBV9
ASSGFLAGGPVEQY	.	TRBV6-1
ASSGQIGDTQY	.	TRBV19
ASSQAPAGRAF	.	TRBV4-1
ASSYFSDTQY	.	TRBV6-2/TRBV6-3
ASRRPSLRVGKNTEAF	.	TRBV19
ASSQDFGQYQF	.	TRBV4-1
ASSPLAGQEGNTEAF	.	TRBV18
ASSFRGLGNTIY	.	TRBV3-1/TRBV3-2
ASSRTVHEQF	.	TRBV27
ASSLEGQVNTEAF	.	TRBV11-2
ASSLGGQPQH	.	TRBV7-9
ASSLEPGSEQY	once	TRBV5-4
ASSPDWGVFYEQY	.	TRBV3-1/TRBV3-2
ASSPRGTGAQPQH	.	TRBV28
ASSGRTGYSGELF	.	TRBV7-6
ASSGPGASLFGNQPQH	few	TRBV6-1
ASGFAGADTQY	.	TRBV12-5
ASSLVWSYEQY	.	TRBV11-1
ASSLRQEAF	.	TRBV28
ASSEGFGNQPQH	.	TRBV28
ASSQAYRGANEKLF	.	TRBV4-1
ASSLWGEGGGAF	.	TRBV28
ASSYEGSNEKLF	.	TRBV6-2/TRBV6-3
ASSSTGALINEQF	.	TRBV7-3
ASSALAGVGEQF	.	TRBV2
ASSTGRLNEKLF	.	TRBV19
AWSRGSNQPQH	.	TRBV30
ASSLRGVVDNEQF	.	TRBV11-2
ASSYSPIIRVNGYT	.	TRBV6-5
ASSTTGNNSPLH	once	TRBV19
ASSLGLGLYT	once	TRBV7-9
ASMGSGANVLT	.	TRBV27
ASRNGGATYEQY	.	TRBV6-5
ASMLGTNEKLF	.	TRBV6-5
ASSLLRSGFRNPEAF	.	TRBV11-2
ASSQGRQGPEKLF	.	TRBV4-1
ASRFTGSGANVLT	.	TRBV6-5
ASSQLLAGSPSGANVLT	.	TRBV3-1/TRBV3-2
ATSNSLVGELF	.	TRBV24-1
ASSATQGFTYEQY	.	TRBV2
ATREGSKQY	.	TRBV19
ASRQGLHGYT	.	TRBV28
ASSFQGARQPQH	.	TRBV19
ASSATDRSYEQY	once	TRBV9